This T cell receptor (beta chain) derives from a study of regulatory T cells in long-lasting Graves disease. Germline loops: CDR1 DFQATT, CDR2 SNEGSKA (reference sequence). The CDR3 spans 14 residues. V was pared by 2 bases and J by 3 bases, with 11 bases between. Relying on iRepertoire HTBI primers and Arm-PCR of CDR3 regions, the team built TCR beta libraries. TCRdb redid the calling of the multiplex PCR reads with MiXCR, one entry per CDR3 protein. The repertoire holds roughly 400,000 distinct CDR3 sequences, 15% seen once, with approximately 7.6% in the top ten. The time point was: newly diagnosed GD, antithyroid drugs for less than 3 months. PBMC-derived RNA was used for the TCR library. The same data also went into a second study, on T cells in Graves' hyperthyroidism and ophthalmopathy.

The chain carries TRBV20-1 and TRBJ1-5; tentative D call: TRBD1 (5 bases). Source: peripheral blood mononuclear cells (PBMCs), taken at new diagnosis, from a patient treated with antithyroid drugs. This receptor was obtained from a woman between 35 and 50 years old with Graves disease. Written as DNA, the CDR3 is TGCAGTGCTAGACTAGGGGCGTTCAATCAGCCCCAGCATTTT. It codes for CSARLGAFNQPQHF.